The T cell receptor beta chain under discussion was sequenced for a study of vaccination effects on CD4 cells after COVID-19. Antigen-specific CD4+ T cells were expanded with viral peptide pools in the ViraFEST assay before sequencing. The culture ran for around nine days, and then CD4+ T cells were isolated. This person's SARS-CoV-2 infection, confirmed by PCR, occurred between March and December 2020. In the case of this clone: The antigen is unknown.

The method was immunoSEQ multiplex PCR; TCRdb's version includes in-frame clones alone and lacks a portion of them. Of roughly 54,000 clones listed, approximately 73% were seen once; the top ten hold around 5.5%. The germline gives CDR1 LGHDT, CDR2 YNNKEL (reference sequence). The V and J ends lost 3 bases and 6 bases respectively, with 5 bases between them. The CDR3 covers 12 residues. Whole-study results and caveats: Infection- and vaccine-induced clones contracted markedly late after vaccination.

The chain is built from TRBV3-1 (or the pseudogene TRBV3-2) and TRBJ2-2; D ambiguous. Sequencing used CD4+ T cells from PBMCs cultured with HIV peptides, obtained before COVID-19 vaccination. This sample's subset: HIV-1 Nef peptide pool negative control/reference culture. This TCR was sampled from a human donor who had a prior SARS-CoV-2 infection. The CDR3 sequence: CASSHSSGELFF. The DNA for the CDR3 is TGTGCCAGCAGCCATTCTTCCGGGGAGCTGTTTTTT.